One sample yielded the 26 T cell receptor beta chains listed below, sequenced in a study of neurological immune-mediated disorders. Each CDR3 protein is one row after TCRdb ran MiXCR on the 5' RACE reads. The repertoire includes roughly 62,000 distinct CDR3 sequences, over 10% of them detected once, and 1.5% to 2% sits in the top ten. The sample taken for sequencing was PBMCs. The receptors originated from a man between 60 and 70 years old in good health.

The table lists this clonotype with many counts. The rearrangement uses TRBV5-1 and TRBJ1-5; a weak D match, TRBD1 (5 bases). The V and J ends lost 0 bases and 2 bases respectively, with 9 bases between them. Germline V gives CDR1 SGHRS, CDR2 YFSETQ. The CDR3 is made up of 15 amino acids. The CDR3 DNA reads as TGCGCCAGCAGCTTGGGGCAGGGTGGCAATCAGCCCCAGCATTTT. It yields the protein CASSLGQGGNQPQHF.

V and J are TRBV30 and TRBJ2-3, with 9 bases matching TRBD2. The CDR3 length is 14 residues. Trimming at V came to 4 bases and at J to 6 bases, leaving 8 bases not matched to a gene. Germline V gives CDR1 GTSNPN, CDR2 SVGIG (reference sequence). CDR3 DNA sequence: TGTGCCTGGATAGAGCGGGGGGCCTACGATACGCAGTATTTT. It yields the protein CAWIERGAYDTQYF.

This clonotype has at least ten counts. The rearrangement joins TRBV6-2 or TRBV6-3 to TRBJ2-4, with D unclear. CDR3 size: 12 residues. V lost 4 bases, J lost 4 bases, and 5 bases lay in between. Germline V CDR1 and CDR2: MNHEY, SVGEGT. The CDR3 nucleotides are TGTGCCAGCAGTTTCGAGAAAAACATTCAGTACTTC. Its translation: CASSFEKNIQYF.

This clonotype was recorded many times. J is TRBJ1-1 and V is TRBV6-2 or TRBV6-3; D perhaps matches TRBD1 (5 bases). V was clipped by 2 bases and J by 5 bases, with 12 bases between them. Germline V gives CDR1 MNHEY, CDR2 SVGEGT. The CDR3 extends over 14 amino acids. For the CDR3, the DNA is TGTGCCAGCAGTTACATGGGAGAGGGGACTGAAGCTTTCTTT. Amino acid sequence: CASSYMGEGTEAFF.

In its sample, this clonotype was seen many times. CDR3 sequence: CASSPREGKNYVEQYF. The CDR3 DNA follows: TGTGCCAGCAGCCCCCGGGAGGGAAAGAACTACGTCGAGCAGTACTTC. V and J are TRBV7-2 and TRBJ2-7; TRBD2 agrees at 8 bases. CDR1 SGHTA and CDR2 FQGNSA come from the germline V gene. CDR3 size: 16 residues. With V trimmed by 5 bases and J by 6 bases, 15 bases remained unmatched.

This clonotype was counted at least ten times. The chain couples TRBV3-1 to TRBJ2-2, with unresolved D. The CDR3 covers 15 residues. Trimming removed 3 bases at V and 2 bases at J, with 10 bases between. Germline V gene sequence: CDR1 LGHDT, CDR2 YNNKEL (reference sequence). The CDR3 here is CASSHINRNTGELFF. The CDR3 DNA follows: TGTGCCAGCAGCCATATCAACAGAAACACCGGGGAGCTGTTTTTT. Variable domain in full (rest from reference TRBV3-1 and TRBJ2-2): DTAVSQTPKYLVTQMGNDKSIKCEQNLGHDTMYWYKQDSKKFLKIMFSYNNKELIINETVPNRFSPKSPDKAHLNLHINSLELGDSAVYFCASSHINRNTGELFFGEGSRLTVL.

This clonotype was detected many times. The J gene is TRBJ2-7, the V gene TRBV20-1, with 7 bases identical to TRBD2. Germline assignment: CDR1 DFQATT and CDR2 SNEGSKA (reference sequence). CDR3 size: 14 residues. J gave up 0 bases and V 5 bases, and 7 bases lay outside the gene matches. This chain's CDR3 is CSAPLGGSSYEQYF. The DNA of the CDR3 is TGCAGTGCTCCTCTCGGGGGGTCCTCCTACGAGCAGTACTTC.

Ten or more counts support this clonotype. This chain connects TRBV29-1 to TRBJ2-1, with 9 bases aligning to TRBD1. With 5 bases clipped from V and 3 bases from J, the junction kept 20 bases outside the gene matches. Germline V gives CDR1 SQVTM, CDR2 ANQGSEA. This CDR3 contains 19 residues. The DNA for the CDR3 is TGCAGCGTTCCCGGGACAGGGAAGCCGCTAGCTAATAACTACAATGAGCAGTTCTTC. Translating it yields CSVPGTGKPLANNYNEQFF.

This clonotype was recorded many times. This CDR3 is CASSFSSTGELFF. For the CDR3, the DNA is TGTGCCAGCAGCTTCTCTTCGACCGGGGAGCTGTTTTTT. The genes are TRBV7-2 and TRBJ2-2; D remains unclear. Germline values: CDR1 SGHTA, CDR2 FQGNSA. Trimming pared 3 bases from V and 5 bases from J, leaving 7 bases between. The CDR3 totals 13 residues. Full variable domain (rest looked up from reference TRBV7-2 and TRBJ2-2): GAGVSQSPSNKVTEKGKDVELRCDPISGHTALYWYRQSLGQGLEFLIYFQGNSAPDKSGLPSDRFSAERTGGSVSTLTIQRTQQEDSAVYLCASSFSSTGELFFGEGSRLTVL.

This clonotype came up many times. J is TRBJ1-5 and V is TRBV5-6; D perhaps matches TRBD1 (5 bases). Germline assignment: CDR1 SGHDT and CDR2 YYEEEE. V gave up 0 bases and J gave up 5 bases, with 12 bases separating them. This CDR3 is built from 15 residues. CDR3 loop: CASSLGVGDHQPQHF. In nucleotides, the CDR3 is TGTGCCAGCAGCTTGGGGGTGGGGGACCATCAGCCCCAGCATTTT.

This clonotype appeared a few times. The CDR3 DNA reads TGTGCCAGCAGTCACGGAGACAGGGGAGGAGGCTACACCTTC. Translated, it gives CASSHGDRGGGYTF. The rearrangement links TRBV6-5 to TRBJ1-2, with 8 bases lining up with TRBD1. V lost 5 bases to trimming and J lost 8 bases; unmatched junction nucleotides: 10. Germline values: CDR1 MNHEY, CDR2 SVGAGI. There are 14 residues in the CDR3.

Ten or more counts support this clonotype. This CDR3 reads CSVEDGRSYGYTF. DNA of the CDR3: TGCAGCGTTGAGGATGGGAGAAGCTATGGCTACACCTTC. This rearrangement joins TRBV29-1 to TRBJ1-2; D call uncertain. The V end lost 3 bases, the J end lost 4 bases, and 12 bases lay between the germline ends. The CDR3 has 13 residues. Germline V gene sequence: CDR1 SQVTM, CDR2 ANQGSEA.

The sample holds many counts of this clonotype. The genes are TRBV20-1 and TRBJ1-6; maybe TRBD1 (6 bases). V gave up 0 bases and J gave up 4 bases, with 16 bases separating them. Germline CDR1 is DFQATT and CDR2 is SNEGSKA (reference sequence). The CDR3 has 17 amino acids. The CDR3 sequence is CSARDLKGGTYNSPLHF. The CDR3 nucleotides read TGCAGTGCTAGAGATCTGAAGGGGGGCACATATAATTCACCCCTCCACTTT.

With regard to this clonotype: A read error may account for a junction end that differs from germline. The V and J genes are TRBV12-3 or TRBV12-4 and TRBJ2-5; 10 bases align to TRBD2. CDR3 length equals 15 residues. The DNA for the CDR3 is TGTGTCAGCAGCCGCGGACTAGCGGAAACGGAGACCCAGTACTTC. Translating gives CVSSRGLAETETQYF.

This clonotype was counted ten times or more. The gene calls are TRBV6-6 and TRBJ1-5, with 8 bases lining up with TRBD1. The germline V gene encodes CDR1 MNHNY and CDR2 SVGAGI (reference sequence). V gave up 7 bases and J gave up 2 bases; unmatched junction bases: 13. The length of the CDR3 is 17 residues. The CDR3 loop reads CASTQDRGGDRNQPQHF. The CDR3 DNA is TGTGCCAGCACCCAAGACAGGGGAGGTGATCGCAATCAGCCCCAGCATTTT.

This clonotype was counted ten times or more. The chain couples TRBV20-1 to TRBJ2-7; D not certain. CDR3 length equals 12 residues. CDR1 and CDR2 from the germline V gene are DFQATT and SNEGSKA (reference sequence). Trimming removed 7 bases at V and 2 bases at J, with 12 bases between. In nucleotides, the CDR3 is TGCAGTGGAGAAGGCAATCCCTACGAGCAGTACTTC. Translated, it gives CSGEGNPYEQYF.

At least ten counts were recorded for this clonotype. This chain uses TRBV6-2 or TRBV6-3 with TRBJ2-4; 9 bases line up with TRBD1. CDR3 length equals 13 residues. With V trimmed by 6 bases and J by 13 bases, 10 bases remained unmatched. Germline values: CDR1 MNHEY, CDR2 SVGEGT. The CDR3 here is CASSNWTGEIQYF. The CDR3 nucleotides read TGTGCCAGCAGCAACTGGACAGGGGAGATACAGTACTTC.

In this sample, this clonotype turned up many times. This chain uses TRBV3-1 with TRBJ1-6; D possibly corresponds to TRBD1 (5 bases). Germline V lookup: CDR1 LGHDT, CDR2 YNNKEL (reference sequence). The CDR3 totals 14 residues. Trimming took off 5 bases at V and 11 bases at J, with 16 bases between the two ends. As DNA, the CDR3 is TGTGCCAGCAGCGGGGACCGCCGTAGGACACCCCTCCACTTT. Encoded protein: CASSGDRRRTPLHF. The full variable domain, rest sourced from reference TRBV3-1 and TRBJ1-6, is DTAVSQTPKYLVTQMGNDKSIKCEQNLGHDTMYWYKQDSKKFLKIMFSYNNKELIINETVPNRFSPKSPDKAHLNLHINSLELGDSAVYFCASSGDRRRTPLHFGNGTRLTVT.

This clonotype was seen many times. The chain is built from TRBV5-6 and TRBJ2-2; no clear D. The CDR3 covers 12 residues. CDR1 is SGHDT, CDR2 YYEEEE, per germline. V lost 1 base and J lost 5, with 3 bases in between. CDR3 coding DNA: TGTGCCAGCAGCTTGCCTACCGGGGAGCTGTTTTTT. Its translation is CASSLPTGELFF.

This clonotype was found many times. V gene TRBV6-1 combines with J gene TRBJ1-1; D unclear. The CDR3 loop spans 12 amino acids. Trimming took off 4 bases at V and 7 bases at J, with 10 bases between the two ends. Per the germline V gene, CDR1 is MNHNS and CDR2 is SASEGT. The CDR3: CASSGRLLEAFF. The DNA for the CDR3 is TGTGCCAGCAGTGGACGGCTCCTTGAAGCTTTCTTT.

This clonotype was detected many times. The gene calls are TRBV12-3 or TRBV12-4 and TRBJ2-2; a possible D gene is TRBD1 (6 bases). The V end lost 4 bases, the J end lost 6 bases, and 12 bases lay between the germline ends. CDR3 size: 14 residues. The CDR3: CASSYVRGSGELFF. The CDR3 DNA follows: TGTGCCAGCAGTTATGTCAGGGGTTCCGGGGAGCTGTTTTTT.

This clonotype was recorded many times. V usage is TRBV7-9 and J usage is TRBJ1-5; D remains unclear. The ends were cut back, 4 bases at V and 0 bases at J, with 7 bases in the middle. CDR3 length: 14 residues. Germline V gene data show CDR1 as SEHNR and CDR2 as FQNEAQ (reference sequence). The CDR3 region is CASSSEGSNQPQHF. The CDR3 region has the DNA TGTGCCAGCAGCTCTGAGGGTAGCAATCAGCCCCAGCATTTT.

Comment on this clonotype: The missing conserved phenylalanine or tryptophan at the end of this CDR3 makes a read error likely. This chain connects TRBV5-4 to TRBJ2-3; TRBD1 aligns across 11 bases. CDR1 and CDR2 (germline): SGHNT, YYREEE (reference sequence). J lost 4 bases, V lost 4 bases, and 5 bases had no gene match. CDR3 size: 15 residues. This chain's CDR3 is CASSTPGQGADTQYS. CDR3 bases: TGTGCCAGCAGCACGCCGGGACAGGGGGCAGATACGCAGTATTCT.

J is TRBJ2-2 and V is TRBV21-1; the table gives TRBD1 as D, unverified against the DNA. TRBV21-1 is a pseudogene. This CDR3 spans 17 amino acids. CDR3 bases: TGTGCCAGCAGCACCCCGGGACCCCGAATGAACATCGGGGAGCTGTTTTTT. Protein: CASSTPGPRMNIGELFF.

In its sample, this clonotype was seen many times. The genes are TRBV15 and TRBJ1-5; no clear D. The length of the CDR3 is 14 residues. V gave up 1 base and J gave up 4 bases, with 8 bases separating them. CDR1 is LNHNV, CDR2 YYDKDF, per germline (reference sequence). CDR3 DNA sequence: TGTGCCACCAGCAGAGTGATAGGGAATCAGCCCCAGCATTTT. It encodes CATSRVIGNQPQHF. The entire variable domain, with the rest obtained from reference TRBV15 and TRBJ1-5, is as follows: DAMVIQNPRYQVTQFGKPVTLSCSQTLNHNVMYWYQQKSSQAPKLLFHYYDKDFNNEADTPDNFQSRRPNTSFCFLDIRSPGLGDTAMYLCATSRVIGNQPQHFGDGTRLSIL.

This clonotype occurred many times. The chain joins TRBV15 to TRBJ2-2, with TRBD2 matching over 8 bases. CDR1 and CDR2 from the germline V gene are LNHNV and YYDKDF (reference sequence). With V trimmed by 8 bases and J by 0 bases, 5 bases remained unmatched. CDR3 length: 15 residues. The CDR3 sequence: CATGLAGTNTGELFF. Written as DNA, the CDR3 is TGTGCCACCGGATTAGCGGGGACGAACACCGGGGAGCTGTTTTTT.